A selection of T cell receptor beta chains follows, all from one sample in a study of naive and memory T cell subsets. TCRdb redid the calling of the UMI-ligation and nested PCR reads with MiXCR, one entry per CDR3 protein. The sample carries 32,000 or so distinct CDR3 sequences, roughly 14% recorded once. Sequenced: effector memory CD4+ T cells from blood. The receptors stem from a human donor in good health. Each CDR3 is given with its conserved first and last residue. The D gene is left open where the match is weak. The size field is filled for only some rows; it gives once, few, many or a size class.

>NA|TRBJ2-2|few|TRBV5-5
TGTGCCAGCAGCTTGAATGTCCCCGGGGAGCTGTTTTTT
CASSLNVPGELFF
>NA|TRBJ1-4|NA|TRBV9
TGTGCCAGCAGCGTAGGGTCCAACAAGAATGAAAAACTGTTTTTT
CASSVGSNKNEKLFF
>TRBD2|TRBJ2-3|few|TRBV28
TGTGCCAGCAGTGGGGCGGGAGGGGATACGCAGTATTTT
CASSGAGGDTQYF
>NA|TRBJ1-4|few|TRBV7-4
TGTGCCAGCAGCTTAGACGGAAAGACAGATTCCGCAACTAATGAAAAACTGTTTTTT
CASSLDGKTDSATNEKLFF
>NA|TRBJ1-3|many|TRBV3-1
TGTGCCAGCAGCTATGGGGGAAACACCATATATTTT
CASSYGGNTIYF
>NA|TRBJ2-5|few|TRBV20-1
TGCAGTGCTAGCCCCGCGGGCGGACTGCAAGAGACCCAGTACTTC
CSASPAGGLQETQYF
>NA|TRBJ1-1|NA|TRBV7-2
TGTGCCAGCAGCTTACCTCGAGCGGGGGCGCGGAACACTGAAGCTTTCTTT
CASSLPRAGARNTEAFF
>NA|TRBJ2-4|NA|TRBV5-6
TGTGCCAGCAGCTTAGGGGGGACCAAAAACATTCAGTACTTC
CASSLGGTKNIQYF
>TRBD2|TRBJ2-1|NA|TRBV20-1
TGCAGTGCTAGAGATGACGGGACTAGCGGGAGGAGATACAATGAGCAGTTCTTC
CSARDDGTSGRRYNEQFF
>NA|TRBJ2-5|NA|TRBV7-2
TGTGCCAGCAGCTTAGTCCTAGCCAGACAAGAGACCCAGTACTTC
CASSLVLARQETQYF
>TRBD2|TRBJ2-3|NA|TRBV10-2
TGCGCCAGCAGTGAATGGGGGAGGGCCTCCGATACGCAGTATTTT
CASSEWGRASDTQYF
>TRBD2|TRBJ2-2|medium-sized|TRBV25-1
TGTGCCAGCAGTGAATTCGGTGGTAGCGGGAGGGCCCGTAACACCGGGGAGCTGTTTTTT
CASSEFGGSGRARNTGELFF
>NA|TRBJ2-7|NA|TRBV6-6
TGTGCCAGCACGGACCTGTACGAGCAGTACTTC
CASTDLYEQYF
>TRBD1|TRBJ2-5|NA|TRBV7-6
TGTGCCAGCAGTGGGACAGGGGGCCAAGAGACCCAGTACTTC
CASSGTGGQETQYF
>TRBD1|TRBJ2-5|few|TRBV3-1
TGTGCCAGCAGGGGACAGGGTACGGGAGAGACCCAGTACTTC
CASRGQGTGETQYF
>NA|TRBJ2-2|many|TRBV27
TGTGCCAGCAGTCTCTCCTACGGACATATCGGGGAGCTGTTTTTT
CASSLSYGHIGELFF
>NA|TRBJ1-5|few|TRBV20-1
TGCAGTGCTAGAGATTATAGCAATCAGCCCCAGCATTTT
CSARDYSNQPQHF
>NA|TRBJ2-7|NA|TRBV20-1
TGCAGTGCTAGAGACCGGATTCGGGGGTCTAACGAGCAGTACTTC
CSARDRIRGSNEQYF
>NA|TRBJ1-3|few|TRBV3-1
TGTGCCAGCAGGGGACAAGGGACAATTAGGAACACCATATATTTT
CASRGQGTIRNTIYF
>NA|TRBJ1-3|many|TRBV13
TGTGCCAGCAGCCCGCTCCGCGGGGGAAGTCAAAACACCATATATTTT
CASSPLRGGSQNTIYF
>NA|TRBJ2-3|NA|TRBV7-9
TGTGCCAGCAGCTTAGGCGCTAGCACAGATACGCAGTATTTT
CASSLGASTDTQYF
>TRBD1|TRBJ1-4|NA|TRBV12-3/TRBV12-4
TGTGCCAGCAGTGGCACAGGGGAGGGGGAAAAACTGTTTTTT
CASSGTGEGEKLFF
>TRBD2|TRBJ2-7|NA|TRBV11-2
TGTGCCAGCAGCCCGCTAGCGGGGACCTCCTACGAGCAGTACTTC
CASSPLAGTSYEQYF
>TRBD1|TRBJ1-1|few|TRBV20-1
TGCAGTGCTAAAAACAGGGGGCGAGTTATATGGGATGAAGCTTTCTTT
CSAKNRGRVIWDEAFF
>NA|TRBJ2-2|many|TRBV12-5
TGTGCTAGTGGTTTGCTAACACATCCAGAGAACACCGGGGAGCTGTTTTTT
CASGLLTHPENTGELFF
>NA|TRBJ1-2|medium-sized|TRBV11-2
TGTGCCAGCAGCTTAGTGGAGGGCTGGAACTATGGCTACACCTTC
CASSLVEGWNYGYTF
>TRBD2|TRBJ2-7|many|TRBV4-2
TGTGCCAGCAGCCTGCGGGAGGCCTACGAGCAGTACTTC
CASSLREAYEQYF
>TRBD2|TRBJ2-1|NA|TRBV28
TGTGCCAGCAGTTCGGGACTAGCGGGAGGCGGGCAATACAATGAGCAGTTCTTC
CASSSGLAGGGQYNEQFF
>TRBD1|TRBJ1-1|NA|TRBV24-1
TGTGCCACCAGTGAGACAGGGGTTACTGAAGCTTTCTTT
CATSETGVTEAFF
>NA|TRBJ2-7|many|TRBV28
TGTGCCAGCAGTTCCCCCTCAACTAGCTCGACGTACTTC
CASSSPSTSSTYF
>NA|TRBJ2-7|NA|TRBV2
TGTGCCAGCAAACTCAGGGGGGCTGGCGGCGAGCAGTACTTC
CASKLRGAGGEQYF
>NA|TRBJ1-2|few|TRBV6-2/TRBV6-3
TGTGCCAGCAAGGGGTCCGCCTCCGGTGGCTACACCTTC
CASKGSASGGYTF
>NA|TRBJ2-7|few|TRBV20-1
TGCAGTGCTCTCCCCCGGACTACTGGCAGCTACGAGCAGTACTTC
CSALPRTTGSYEQYF
>TRBD2|TRBJ2-1|many|TRBV20-1
TGCAGTGCTAGTGATACTAGCGGGAGAAGTTCTAGACACAATGAGCAGTTCTTC
CSASDTSGRSSRHNEQFF
>TRBD1|TRBJ1-1|NA|TRBV12-5
TGTGCTAGTGGTCCCCCCAGGGGGTTGAACACTGAAGCTTTCTTT
CASGPPRGLNTEAFF